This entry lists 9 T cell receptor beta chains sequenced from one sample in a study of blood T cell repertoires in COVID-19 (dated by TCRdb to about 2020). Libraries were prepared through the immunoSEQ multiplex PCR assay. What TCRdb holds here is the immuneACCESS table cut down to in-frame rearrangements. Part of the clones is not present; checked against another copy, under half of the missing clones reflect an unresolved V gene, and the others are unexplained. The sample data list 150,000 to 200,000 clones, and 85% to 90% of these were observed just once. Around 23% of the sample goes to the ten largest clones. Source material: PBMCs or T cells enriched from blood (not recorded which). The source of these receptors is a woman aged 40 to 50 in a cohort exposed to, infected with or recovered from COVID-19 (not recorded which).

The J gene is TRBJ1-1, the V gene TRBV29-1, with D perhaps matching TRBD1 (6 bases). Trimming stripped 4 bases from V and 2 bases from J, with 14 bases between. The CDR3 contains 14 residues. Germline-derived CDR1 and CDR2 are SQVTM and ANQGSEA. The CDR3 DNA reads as TGCAGCGTTGGCGGGGGGCGGGTCAACACTGAAGCTTTCTTT. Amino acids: CSVGGGRVNTEAFF.

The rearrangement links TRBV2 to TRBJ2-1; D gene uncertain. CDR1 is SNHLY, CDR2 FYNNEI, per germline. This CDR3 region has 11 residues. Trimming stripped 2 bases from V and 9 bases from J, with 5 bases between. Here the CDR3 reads CASSEYLEQFF. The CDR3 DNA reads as TGTGCCAGCAGTGAATATCTTGAGCAGTTCTTC.

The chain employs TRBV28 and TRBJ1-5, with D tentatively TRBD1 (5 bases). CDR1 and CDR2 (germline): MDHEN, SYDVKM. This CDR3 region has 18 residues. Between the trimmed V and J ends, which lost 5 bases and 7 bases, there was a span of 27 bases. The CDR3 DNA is TGTGCCAGCAGTCTTTTAGGGGCCCGACAATTGGTTCGGCAGCCCCAGCATTTT. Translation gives CASSLLGARQLVRQPQHF.

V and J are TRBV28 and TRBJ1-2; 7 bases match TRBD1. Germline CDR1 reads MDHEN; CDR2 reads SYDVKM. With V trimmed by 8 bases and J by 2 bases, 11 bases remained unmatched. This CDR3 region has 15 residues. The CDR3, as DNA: TGTGCCAGCTTACCTACAGGGGACTTCAACTATGGCTACACCTTC. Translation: CASLPTGDFNYGYTF.

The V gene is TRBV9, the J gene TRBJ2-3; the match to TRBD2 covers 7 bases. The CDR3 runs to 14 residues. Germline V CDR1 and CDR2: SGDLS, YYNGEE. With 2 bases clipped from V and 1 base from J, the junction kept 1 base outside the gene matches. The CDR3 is CASSVSGGTDTQYF. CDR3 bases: TGTGCCAGCAGCGTGAGCGGGGGCACAGATACGCAGTATTTT.

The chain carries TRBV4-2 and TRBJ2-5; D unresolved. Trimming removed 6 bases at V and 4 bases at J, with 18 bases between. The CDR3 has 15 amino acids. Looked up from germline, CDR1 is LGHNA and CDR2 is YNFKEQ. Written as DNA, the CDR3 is TGTGCCAGCAGTCATCAACTCGAGAGTGTAGAGACCCAGTACTTC. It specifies CASSHQLESVETQYF.

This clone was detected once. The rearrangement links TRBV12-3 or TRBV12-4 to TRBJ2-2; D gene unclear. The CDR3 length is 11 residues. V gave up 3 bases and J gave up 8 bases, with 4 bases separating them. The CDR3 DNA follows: TGTGCCAGCAGTTTGAGTGGGGAGCTGTTTTTT. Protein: CASSLSGELFF.

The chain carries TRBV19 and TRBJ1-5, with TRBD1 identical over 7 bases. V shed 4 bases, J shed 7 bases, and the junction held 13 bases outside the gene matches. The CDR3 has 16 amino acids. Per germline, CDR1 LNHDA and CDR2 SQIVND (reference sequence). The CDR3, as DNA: TGTGCCAGTAGTAGAGGGGGCGGGCCATCGGGCCAGCCCCAGCATTTT. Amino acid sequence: CASSRGGGPSGQPQHF.

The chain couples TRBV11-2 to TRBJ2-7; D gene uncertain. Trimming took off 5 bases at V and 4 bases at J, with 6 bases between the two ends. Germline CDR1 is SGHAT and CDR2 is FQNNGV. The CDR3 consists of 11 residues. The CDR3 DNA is TGTGCCAGCAGCCCCAATTACGAGCAGTACTTC. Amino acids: CASSPNYEQYF.